The table lists the clone carrying this T cell receptor (beta chain) with a few counts. V dropped 0 bases and J dropped 12 bases, with 21 bases sitting between them. The CDR3 spans 15 residues. CDR1 is LNHNV, CDR2 YYDKDF, per germline (reference sequence). These data are taken from a study of regulatory T cells in long-lasting Graves disease. Specified time point: newly diagnosed GD, antithyroid drugs for less than 3 months. The TCR library was prepared using RNA isolated from PBMCs. Library construction for TCR beta used iRepertoire HTBI primers and Arm-PCR of CDR3 regions. TCRdb re-analysed the multiplex PCR reads in MiXCR, keeping a single row per CDR3 protein. This repertoire shows under 250,000 distinct CDR3 sequences, roughly 19% found once; its top ten account for roughly 10%. These data are also associated with another study on T cells in Graves' hyperthyroidism and ophthalmopathy. Per that study: In making diagnoses, clinical symptoms, serum thyroxine and TRAb, thyroid ultrasound and orbital computed tomography were all used.

V gene TRBV15 combines with J gene TRBJ2-7; D possibly corresponds to TRBD1 (5 bases). This clonotype was obtained from a woman aged 25-40 years with Graves disease. Sequences were derived from peripheral blood mononuclear cells (PBMCs), sampled at new diagnosis, from a patient treated with antithyroid drugs. The CDR3 is CATSRDLRGSSAAYF. The DNA of the CDR3 is TGTGCCACCAGCAGAGATCTAAGGGGCTCGTCCGCCGCGTACTTC.